This T cell receptor beta chain was found in a study of T cell responses to AZD1222 COVID-19 vaccine. The length of the CDR3 is 13 residues. V lost 5 bases, J lost 8 bases, and 12 bases lay in between. CDR1 and CDR2 (germline): SEHNR, FQNEAQ (reference sequence). The repertoire was sequenced with immunoSEQ multiplex PCR; TCRdb's copy has only in-frame clones and lacks some. Of tens of thousands of clones in the sample, over 75% were seen once. Whole-study findings and limits: Epitopes outside B.1.351 and B.1.1.7 mutated regions reportedly drew nearly half of spike TCRs. Seropositive status at baseline applied to only 5 or 6 AZD1222 recipients. Donors were mostly white British, more females; clonal diversity possibly underestimated.

The sample holds a few counts of this clone. The antigen remains undetermined. The material sequenced was peripheral blood, taken on day 0 of AZD1222 vaccination. The V and J genes are TRBV7-9 and TRBJ2-2; no reliable D call. This sequence originates from an adult in good health. CDR3 nucleotide sequence: TGTGCCAGCAGCCAGGACCCTCGAGGGGAGCTGTTTTTT. This codes for CASSQDPRGELFF.